Listed here are 27 T cell receptor beta chains from one sample, sequenced in a study of cytomegalovirus exposure and HLA in healthy donors. The PCR was carried out with 60 Vbeta primers and 13 Jbeta primers. Assay used: immunoSEQ multiplex PCR; TCRdb lists only in-frame clones, some missing. In the table there are roughly 100,000 clones, 55% to 65% of which are singletons. Sequencing was carried out using PBMCs. The receptors were gathered from a man aged 25-45 years in good health and CMV-seropositive.

This chain connects TRBV19 to TRBJ1-6, with 10 bases fitting TRBD1. Looked up from germline, CDR1 is LNHDA and CDR2 is SQIVND (reference sequence). This CDR3 region has 16 residues. The ends lost 6 bases at V and 2 bases at J; junction bases unmatched: 4. The CDR3 region has the DNA TGTGCCAGTAGGCCGGGACAGGGGCCCTATAATTCACCCCTCCACTTT. This translates into CASRPGQGPYNSPLHF.

This sequence joins TRBV2 and TRBJ2-7; 13 bases map to TRBD2. Germline V gene sequence: CDR1 SNHLY, CDR2 FYNNEI. Unmatched junction bases numbered 8, after V lost 2 bases and J lost 4 bases. The CDR3 loop spans 17 amino acids. The CDR3 is CASSERLAGGPPYEQYF. The CDR3 DNA reads TGTGCCAGCAGTGAAAGACTAGCGGGGGGACCCCCTTACGAGCAGTACTTC.

This clone appeared once. The chain uses TRBV2 and TRBJ2-1; 9 nucleotides agree with TRBD2. This CDR3 contains 15 residues. CDR1 SNHLY and CDR2 FYNNEI come from the germline V gene. With 1 base clipped from V and 4 bases from J, the junction kept 2 bases outside the gene matches. This chain's CDR3 is CASSEGTSEYNEQFF. CDR3 nucleotides: TGTGCCAGCAGTGAAGGGACTAGCGAGTACAATGAGCAGTTCTTC.

This chain uses TRBV7-9 with TRBJ2-6; D perhaps matches TRBD1 (7 bases). V was trimmed by 5 bases and J by 6 bases, leaving 14 bases between them. From germline, CDR1 is SEHNR and CDR2 FQNEAQ (reference sequence). The CDR3 length is 15 residues. The CDR3 region has the DNA TGTGCCAGCAGCCCCCGCAGGGGGGAGGCCAACGTCCTGACTTTC. Protein: CASSPRRGEANVLTF.

This clone was seen only a few times. The chain is built from TRBV18 and TRBJ2-3; TRBD1 matches 10 bases. From germline, CDR1 is KGHSH and CDR2 LQKENI. V trimming: 2 bases; J trimming: 2 bases; junction bases outside the gene matches: 4. The CDR3 consists of 16 residues. CDR3 sequence: CASSPTTGGSTDTQYF. For the CDR3, the DNA is TGTGCCAGCTCACCAACGACAGGGGGCTCCACAGATACGCAGTATTTT. The full variable domain, in which reference TRBV18 and TRBJ2-3 provide the parts outside the CDR3, is NAGVMQNPRHLVRRRGQEARLRCSPMKGHSHVYWYRQLPEEGLKFMVYLQKENIIDESGMPKERFSAEFPKEGPSILRIQQVVRGDSAAYFCASSPTTGGSTDTQYFGPGTRLTVL.

This clone has just a few counts. The rearrangement uses TRBV5-4 and TRBJ1-1; no definite D call. This CDR3 contains 13 residues. Germline V gives CDR1 SGHNT, CDR2 YYREEE (reference sequence). V lost 2 bases, J lost 1 base, and 6 bases lay in between. The CDR3 sequence is CASSFDTNTEAFF. The CDR3, as DNA: TGTGCCAGCAGCTTCGACACGAACACTGAAGCTTTCTTT.

With respect to this clone: Other DNA variants within this sample encode the same CDR3. The chain recombines TRBV27 with TRBJ1-2; TRBD1 matches at 7 bases. Germline lookup yields CDR1 MNHEY and CDR2 SMNVEV (reference sequence). J was trimmed by 6 bases and V by 6 bases; bases with no gene match: 4. The CDR3 is 12 residues long. CDR3 protein: CASRTGSDGYTF. The DNA of the CDR3 is TGTGCCAGCAGGACAGGGTCCGATGGCTACACCTTC.

This rearrangement joins TRBV7-2 to TRBJ1-2; possibly TRBD1 for D (5 bases). From germline, CDR1 is SGHTA and CDR2 FQGNSA. The ends were cut back, 5 bases at V and 3 bases at J, with 13 bases in the middle. This CDR3 is 14 amino acids long. CDR3 protein: CASSRVGTDYGYTF. The CDR3 nucleotides are TGTGCCAGCAGCCGCGTTGGGACTGACTATGGCTACACCTTC.

This chain uses TRBV6-1 with TRBJ2-7; TRBD2 agrees at 7 bases. This CDR3 has 15 amino acids. J lost 3 bases, V lost 1 base, and 6 bases had no gene match. Per the germline V gene, CDR1 is MNHNS and CDR2 is SASEGT. CDR3 amino acids: CASSEGGGSLYEQYF. CDR3 coding DNA: TGTGCCAGCAGTGAAGGGGGGGGTTCCCTCTACGAGCAGTACTTC.

This clone was recorded a few times. The J gene is TRBJ2-6, the V gene TRBV5-4; 9 nucleotides match TRBD1. The V gene end was trimmed by 0 bases and the J gene end by 4 bases; junction bases not matched to a gene: 14. The germline V gene has CDR1 SGHNT and CDR2 YYREEE (reference sequence). This CDR3 has 20 amino acids. This CDR3 is CASSLVYSGQGLWGANVLTF. CDR3 in DNA: TGTGCCAGCAGCTTGGTTTATTCGGGACAGGGACTTTGGGGGGCCAACGTCCTGACTTTC.

The count of this clone is one. The rearrangement joins TRBV19 to TRBJ2-6, with TRBD1 matching over 8 bases. With V trimmed by 1 base and J by 1 base, 3 bases remained unmatched. This CDR3 comprises 17 residues. Germline V gene data show CDR1 as LNHDA and CDR2 as SQIVND (reference sequence). The chain's CDR3 is CASSIGRTGSGANVLTF. The CDR3 bases are TGTGCCAGTAGTATAGGAAGGACAGGGTCTGGGGCCAACGTCCTGACTTTC.

In DNA form, the CDR3 reads TGTGCCAGCAGCGTAGGTGCGGCGAACACTGAAGCTTTCTTT. The encoded protein is CASSVGAANTEAFF. This chain connects TRBV9 to TRBJ1-1; D not resolved. In germline, CDR1 is SGDLS, CDR2 YYNGEE. V lost 0 bases, J lost 1 base, and 7 bases lay in between. The CDR3 is 14 amino acids.

The genes are TRBV6-7 and TRBJ1-1; TRBD1 matches 8 bases. TRBV6-7 is identified as an open reading frame with a role that is uncertain. CDR3 length: 13 residues. The V segment lost 6 bases and the J segment 6 bases; nucleotides outside the gene matches: 6. In nucleotides, the CDR3 is TGTGCCAGCAGCTTGACAGGGGAGGCTGAAGCTTTCTTT. Its translation: CASSLTGEAEAFF.

The genes are TRBV9 and TRBJ2-5; D is unclear. Looked up from germline, CDR1 is SGDLS and CDR2 is YYNGEE. The CDR3 has 13 amino acids. V lost 0 bases, J lost 1 base, and 4 bases lay in between. The CDR3 coding sequence is TGTGCCAGCAGCGTAGGTCTCCAAGAGACCCAGTACTTC. Its protein is CASSVGLQETQYF.

This chain connects TRBV29-1 to TRBJ1-2, with a possible D match to TRBD1 (5 bases). The V gene lost 4 bases and the J gene lost 7 bases, with 16 bases spanning the gap. The CDR3 has 13 residues. The V gene's germline CDR1 is SQVTM and CDR2 ANQGSEA. Here the CDR3 DNA reads TGCAGCGTTGGATTACAGGTTGGGGTTGGCTACACCTTC. Amino acids: CSVGLQVGVGYTF.

This clone was observed a handful of times. The chain links TRBV6-5 to TRBJ1-5, with D possibly TRBD1 on 6 matching bases. The CDR3 sequence is 15 residues long. Trimming shortened V by 5 bases and J by 2 bases, and 13 bases separated the two germline ends. CDR1 is MNHEY and CDR2 is SVGAGI in the germline V gene. CDR3 sequence reads: CASSPDRMGNQPQHF. The CDR3 DNA sequence: TGTGCCAGCAGTCCCGACAGGATGGGCAATCAGCCCCAGCATTTT.

This chain connects TRBV7-9 to TRBJ2-3; TRBD2 aligns across 13 bases. CDR1 and CDR2 (germline): SEHNR, FQNEAQ (reference sequence). This CDR3 region has 16 residues. Trimming cost V 2 bases and J 4 bases; bases outside gene matches: 3. The CDR3, as DNA: TGTGCCAGCAGCTTACGACTAGCGGGGGGTTCAGATACGCAGTATTTT. Translation: CASSLRLAGGSDTQYF.

The V call is TRBV6-4, the J call TRBJ2-4; 8 nucleotides align to TRBD2. The CDR3 extends over 14 amino acids. CDR1 MRHNA and CDR2 SNTAGT come from the germline V gene. V lost 0 bases, J lost 9 bases, and 4 bases stayed unmatched. CDR3 coding DNA: TGTGCCAGCAGTGACTCGACGGGGGGGGGCATTCAGTACTTC. Its translation is CASSDSTGGGIQYF.

This clone came up a few times. This chain links TRBV7-6 with TRBJ1-1, with 7 positions matching TRBD1. With 5 bases clipped from V and 4 bases from J, the junction kept 4 bases outside the gene matches. The germline V gene encodes CDR1 SGHVS and CDR2 FNYEAQ. This CDR3 region has 13 residues. The CDR3 DNA reads as TGTGCCAGCAGCAGGGGACAGATCACTGAAGCTTTCTTT. Amino acid sequence: CASSRGQITEAFF.

The chain couples TRBV5-1 to TRBJ1-1; D not resolved. V shed 6 bases and J shed 0 bases, with 18 bases lying between them. This CDR3 is built from 16 residues. CDR1 SGHRS and CDR2 YFSETQ come from the germline V gene. The CDR3 loop reads CASTEKHNPMNTEAFF. CDR3 in DNA: TGCGCCAGCACAGAAAAACACAACCCAATGAACACTGAAGCTTTCTTT.

A word on this clone: The same CDR3 also results from other DNA sequences found in this sample. The rearrangement links TRBV18 to TRBJ2-7; D is undetermined. With 1 base removed from V and 3 bases from J, the gap between germline ends came to 7 bases. The CDR3 runs to 13 residues. Germline lookup yields CDR1 KGHSH and CDR2 LQKENI. The CDR3 protein is CASSPRGGYEQYF. The CDR3 DNA is TGTGCCAGCTCACCACGTGGCGGCTACGAGCAGTACTTC.

This rearrangement joins TRBV30 to TRBJ2-7; D not certain. The CDR3 sequence is 14 residues long. V lost 0 bases, J lost 2 bases, and 11 bases lay in between. Germline CDR1 reads GTSNPN; CDR2 reads SVGIG (reference sequence). CDR3 protein: CAWSVGSTAYEQYF. CDR3 DNA sequence: TGTGCCTGGAGTGTGGGCTCGACCGCCTACGAGCAGTACTTC. Variable domain in full (rest from reference TRBV30 and TRBJ2-7): SQTIHQWPATLVQPVGSPLSLECTVEGTSNPNLYWYRQAAGRGLQLLFYSVGIGQISSEVPQNLSASRPQDRQFILSSKKLLLSDSGFYLCAWSVGSTAYEQYFGPGTRLTVT.

This chain uses TRBV7-8 with TRBJ1-1, with a tentative D call TRBD1 (6 bases). The V gene's germline CDR1 is SGHVS and CDR2 FQNEAQ. There are 13 residues in the CDR3. V gave up 0 bases and J gave up 8 bases, with 10 bases separating them. DNA of the CDR3: TGTGCCAGCAGCTTAGCAGGACAGACCGAAGCTTTCTTT. Translating it yields CASSLAGQTEAFF. The whole variable domain, filled in from reference TRBV7-8 and TRBJ1-1, reads GAGVSQSPRYKVAKRGQDVALRCDPISGHVSLFWYQQALGQGPEFLTYFQNEAQLDKSGLPSDRFFAERPEGSVSTLKIQRTQQEDSAVYLCASSLAGQTEAFFGQGTRLTVV.

A single count supports this clone. The chain couples TRBV6-1 to TRBJ1-6; D ambiguous. The CDR3 consists of 14 residues. Germline V gene sequence: CDR1 MNHNS, CDR2 SASEGT. V was cut by 0 bases and J by 7 bases, with 7 bases left in between. The CDR3 reads CASSEANKNSPLHF. CDR3 DNA: TGTGCCAGCAGTGAAGCGAACAAAAATTCACCCCTCCACTTT.

This chain joins TRBV6-1 and TRBJ1-2; 8 bases map to TRBD1. CDR1 MNHNS and CDR2 SASEGT come from the germline V gene. CDR3 size: 13 residues. With V trimmed by 6 bases and J by 8 bases, 8 bases remained unmatched. The CDR3 protein is CASRPGQGGGYTF. CDR3 nucleotides: TGTGCCAGCAGACCAGGACAGGGAGGCGGCTACACCTTC.

The chain recombines TRBV5-6 with TRBJ2-7; 8 positions agree with TRBD2. Germline lookup yields CDR1 SGHDT and CDR2 YYEEEE. Unmatched junction bases numbered 4, after V lost 4 bases and J lost 1 base. CDR3 length equals 14 residues. The CDR3 nucleotides read TGTGCCAGCAGCCCCGGGGGGGCTTCCTACGAGCAGTACTTC. Translated, it gives CASSPGGASYEQYF.

This clone came up a few times. The rearrangement joins TRBV29-1 to TRBJ1-3; maybe TRBD1 (5 bases). This CDR3 comprises 12 residues. Germline CDR1 reads SQVTM; CDR2 reads ANQGSEA. V was shortened by 7 bases and J by 4 bases, with 11 bases between the two germline ends. The chain's CDR3 is CSAGAGGNTIYF. The CDR3 nucleotides are TGCAGCGCTGGGGCGGGGGGAAACACCATATATTTT.